This passage covers 26 T cell receptor beta chains from one sample sequenced in a study of cytomegalovirus exposure and HLA in healthy donors. Clones were read by immunoSEQ multiplex PCR, and TCRdb kept only the in-frame ones, dropping some. This sample has 70,000 to 75,000 clones; 94% occur once, and the top ten carry 1.5% to 2%. The sequencing sample was made of PBMCs. These receptors all come from a woman aged 18 to 35 in good health and CMV-seropositive.

A few counts support this clone. The J gene is TRBJ2-7, the V gene TRBV6-6; 7 nucleotides agree with TRBD2. The CDR3 consists of 14 residues. The germline CDR1 and CDR2 sequences are MNHNY and SVGAGI (reference sequence). V lost 4 bases, J lost 2 bases, and 5 bases stayed unmatched. The CDR3 is CASSLTSVTYEQYF. In DNA, the CDR3 is TGTGCCAGCAGTTTAACTAGCGTTACCTACGAGCAGTACTTC.

The V gene is TRBV2, the J gene TRBJ2-3; 7 bases align to TRBD1. Germline CDR1 is SNHLY and CDR2 is FYNNEI. The V gene end was trimmed by 10 bases and the J gene end by 6 bases; junction bases not matched to a gene: 13. The length of the CDR3 is 14 residues. The CDR3 nucleotides are TGTGCCACCACAGGGGTGACGGGACGGGATACGCAGTATTTT. Encoded protein: CATTGVTGRDTQYF.

The rearrangement joins TRBV6-4 to TRBJ2-1, with 8 bases matching TRBD2. This CDR3 contains 15 residues. Germline CDR1 reads MRHNA; CDR2 reads SNTAGT. J was trimmed by 8 bases and V by 4 bases; bases with no gene match: 10. CDR3 amino acids: CASSALAGRFDEQFF. DNA for the CDR3: TGTGCCAGCAGTGCGCTAGCGGGCCGTTTCGATGAGCAGTTCTTC.

V is TRBV5-1 and J is TRBJ2-7, with 12 positions matching TRBD2. The germline CDR1 and CDR2 sequences are SGHRS and YFSETQ. The CDR3 is made up of 15 amino acids. V was clipped by 1 base and J by 6 bases; unmatched bases: 5. In DNA, the CDR3 is TGCGCCAGCAGCTTGCCTAGCGGGAGGGGGGGCGAGCAGTACTTC. It specifies CASSLPSGRGGEQYF.

The V and J genes are TRBV27 and TRBJ2-7; D may be TRBD1 (5 bases). Trimming shortened V by 8 bases and J by 6 bases, and 11 bases separated the two germline ends. The CDR3 is 11 residues long. CDR1 and CDR2 from the germline V gene are MNHEY and SMNVEV (reference sequence). CDR3 sequence reads: CASGRGAEQYF. For the CDR3, the DNA is TGTGCCAGCGGTCGTGGGGCCGAGCAGTACTTC.

This clone was recorded only once. V and J are TRBV5-4 and TRBJ2-7; 7 bases align to TRBD1. V gave up 2 bases and J gave up 2 bases; unmatched junction bases: 4. CDR3 length: 14 amino acids. Germline CDR1 reads SGHNT; CDR2 reads YYREEE (reference sequence). The CDR3 coding sequence is TGTGCCAGCAGCTTCCGGGACAGACCCTACGAGCAGTACTTC. Translating gives CASSFRDRPYEQYF.

This chain connects TRBV5-5 to TRBJ1-5; no clear D gene. The V and J ends lost 2 bases and 5 bases respectively, with 14 bases between them. Germline-derived CDR1 and CDR2 are SGHKS and YYEKEE (reference sequence). The CDR3 is made up of 15 amino acids. Written as DNA, the CDR3 is TGTGCCAGCAGCTTTCGGCCCAGTGGAGATCAGCCCCAGCATTTT. Amino acids: CASSFRPSGDQPQHF.

This clone was counted once. The chain links TRBV30 to TRBJ2-1, with TRBD1 identical over 8 bases. The CDR3 spans 12 residues. The germline V gene has CDR1 GTSNPN and CDR2 SVGIG (reference sequence). V shed 7 bases, J shed 6 bases, and the junction held 5 bases outside the gene matches. As DNA, the CDR3 is TGTGCCTCGGGACAGGCTAGCAATGAGCAGTTCTTC. Translated: CASGQASNEQFF. The full variable domain, in which reference TRBV30 and TRBJ2-1 provide the parts outside the CDR3, is SQTIHQWPATLVQPVGSPLSLECTVEGTSNPNLYWYRQAAGRGLQLLFYSVGIGQISSEVPQNLSASRPQDRQFILSSKKLLLSDSGFYLCASGQASNEQFFGPGTRLTVL.

This chain links TRBV19 with TRBJ2-4; 9 bases are shared with TRBD2. The length of the CDR3 is 13 residues. Germline values: CDR1 LNHDA, CDR2 SQIVND (reference sequence). With V trimmed by 6 bases and J by 6 bases, 3 bases remained unmatched. Here the CDR3 reads CASSGSGRNIQYF. The CDR3 DNA reads TGTGCCAGTAGCGGTAGCGGGAGAAACATTCAGTACTTC.

The V call is TRBV6-7, the J call TRBJ2-7; D unclear. TRBV6-7 carries the ORF label, with uncertain function. With 6 bases removed from V and 6 bases from J, the gap between germline ends came to 12 bases. CDR3 size: 12 residues. The CDR3 bases are TGTGCCAGCAGCGCCTCCCGGGTCGAGCAGTACTTC. Translation gives CASSASRVEQYF.

This clone was found once. The chain joins TRBV5-1 to TRBJ2-7; TRBD1 is a possible D gene (5 bases). The CDR3 sequence is 15 residues long. V was cut by 0 bases and J by 2 bases, with 12 bases left in between. Germline-derived CDR1 and CDR2 are SGHRS and YFSETQ. The CDR3 loop reads CASSLGGREAYEQYF. The CDR3 DNA is TGCGCCAGCAGCTTGGGGGGCAGGGAAGCCTACGAGCAGTACTTC.

The chain has TRBV7-2 and TRBJ1-6, with TRBD1 matching 7 bases. The V gene end was trimmed by 5 bases and the J gene end by 7 bases; junction bases not matched to a gene: 8. Looked up from germline, CDR1 is SGHTA and CDR2 is FQGNSA. The CDR3 sequence is 15 residues long. DNA for the CDR3: TGTGCCAGCAGCCTCCAAAGGGGGCTAAATTCACCCCTCCACTTT. As protein: CASSLQRGLNSPLHF.

The chain joins TRBV2 to TRBJ2-2, with 9 bases lining up with TRBD2. Unmatched junction bases numbered 8, after V lost 8 bases and J lost 7 bases. The CDR3 has 14 amino acids. Germline V gives CDR1 SNHLY, CDR2 FYNNEI. The CDR3 bases are TGTGCCAGCGGGCTAGCGGGAATTAACGGGGAGCTGTTTTTT. Protein: CASGLAGINGELFF.

This chain links TRBV11-2 with TRBJ2-7; tentative D call: TRBD2 (5 bases). The CDR3 is 14 residues long. Germline assignment: CDR1 SGHAT and CDR2 FQNNGV. Deletions cut 3 bases from V and 5 bases from J, with 14 bases between. CDR3 sequence: CASSFPGVPHEQYF. The CDR3, as DNA: TGTGCCAGCAGCTTCCCCGGGGTCCCCCACGAGCAGTACTTC.

V usage is TRBV7-9 and J usage is TRBJ1-4; possible D gene TRBD1, 5 bases. The CDR3 loop spans 14 amino acids. In germline, CDR1 is SEHNR, CDR2 FQNEAQ (reference sequence). With 7 bases removed from V and 7 bases from J, the gap between germline ends came to 16 bases. The CDR3 DNA is TGTGCCAGCACCCCGGGGGGAGCAGGTGAAAAACTGTTTTTT. This gives the protein CASTPGGAGEKLFF.

The chain recombines TRBV10-1 with TRBJ1-6; D is undetermined. This CDR3 region has 13 residues. V was trimmed by 3 bases and J by 8 bases, leaving 8 bases between them. Germline V gene sequence: CDR1 WNHNN, CDR2 SYGVQD (reference sequence). The CDR3 reads CASSEGGDSPLHF. The CDR3 coding sequence is TGCGCCAGCAGTGAAGGCGGCGATTCACCCCTCCACTTT.

The chain recombines TRBV6-5 with TRBJ1-5, with no clear D. The V and J ends lost 6 bases and 2 bases respectively, with 11 bases between them. The CDR3 is made up of 14 amino acids. The V gene's germline CDR1 is MNHEY and CDR2 SVGAGI. The DNA for the CDR3 is TGTGCCAGCAGCTACCCTAGAGGCAATCAGCCCCAGCATTTT. Translated, it gives CASSYPRGNQPQHF.

J is TRBJ2-1 and V is TRBV12-2; TRBD2, the table's D call, lacks a check against the DNA. TRBV12-2 is an annotated pseudogene. The CDR3 runs 17 residues. CDR3 coding DNA: TGTGCAAGTCGCCCCTTGGGGGGGGGAGAGAGATACAATGAGCAGTTCTTC. It specifies CASRPLGGGERYNEQFF.

Only one count was recorded for this clone. The rearrangement joins TRBV11-3 to TRBJ1-6; the D gene is possibly TRBD1 (5 bases). This CDR3 has 17 amino acids. The V gene lost 1 base and the J gene lost 0 bases, with 10 bases spanning the gap. Germline V gene lookup returns CDR1 SGHNT and CDR2 YENEEA. The CDR3 loop reads CASSLGQRSSYNSPLHF. Written as DNA, the CDR3 is TGTGCCAGCAGCTTAGGACAGAGAAGCTCCTATAATTCACCCCTCCACTTT.

The genes are TRBV30 and TRBJ2-7; D possibly corresponds to TRBD2 (6 bases). The CDR3 is made up of 13 amino acids. Looked up from germline, CDR1 is GTSNPN and CDR2 is SVGIG (reference sequence). CDR3 residues: CLATGTSSYEQYF. In DNA form, the CDR3 reads TGTCTAGCAACCGGGACTTCCTCCTACGAGCAGTACTTC. The variable domain in full, with the rest retrieved from reference TRBV30 and TRBJ2-7, is SQTIHQWPATLVQPVGSPLSLECTVEGTSNPNLYWYRQAAGRGLQLLFYSVGIGQISSEVPQNLSASRPQDRQFILSSKKLLLSDSGFYLCLATGTSSYEQYFGPGTRLTVT.

The V call is TRBV7-7, the J call TRBJ2-3; TRBD1 aligns across 10 bases. Germline values: CDR1 SSHAT, CDR2 FNYEAQ (reference sequence). This CDR3 contains 14 residues. The J segment lost 4 bases and the V segment lost 3 bases, leaving 1 base of the junction unmatched. The CDR3 DNA reads as TGTGCCAGCAGCTTCGGACAGGGGGCAGATACGCAGTATTTT. Its translation: CASSFGQGADTQYF.

This sequence joins TRBV19 and TRBJ2-7; D gene unclear. Germline-derived CDR1 and CDR2 are LNHDA and SQIVND (reference sequence). The V and J ends lost 7 bases and 3 bases respectively, with 10 bases between them. This CDR3 is 12 amino acids long. Here the CDR3 reads CASTDSFYEQYF. The CDR3 DNA sequence: TGTGCCAGTACAGACTCCTTCTACGAGCAGTACTTC. The entire variable domain, with the rest obtained from reference TRBV19 and TRBJ2-7, is as follows: DGGITQSPKYLFRKEGQNVTLSCEQNLNHDAMYWYRQDPGQGLRLIYYSQIVNDFQKGDIAEGYSVSREKKESFPLTVTSAQKNPTAFYLCASTDSFYEQYFGPGTRLTVT.

J is TRBJ2-7 and V is TRBV7-9, with 8 bases aligning to TRBD2. The germline CDR1 and CDR2 sequences are SEHNR and FQNEAQ (reference sequence). This CDR3 contains 14 residues. The ends lost 5 bases at V and 1 base at J; junction bases unmatched: 4. As DNA, the CDR3 is TGTGCCAGCAGCCGACTAGCGAATTCCTACGAGCAGTACTTC. Its protein product is CASSRLANSYEQYF. The whole variable domain, remainder taken from reference TRBV7-9 and TRBJ2-7, is DTGVSQNPRHKITKRGQNVTFRCDPISEHNRLYWYRQTLGQGPEFLTYFQNEAQLEKSRLLSDRFSAERPKGSFSTLEIQRTEQGDSAMYLCASSRLANSYEQYFGPGTRLTVT.

Only a few counts were recorded for this clone. This chain connects TRBV15 to TRBJ1-3; TRBD1 is a possible D gene (5 bases). Germline assignment: CDR1 LNHNV and CDR2 YYDKDF (reference sequence). V lost 5 bases and J 8 bases, leaving 19 bases between the germline ends. This CDR3 region has 15 residues. CDR3 coding DNA: TGTGCCACCAGCTCTCAGGGCATCCTGCGTCACACCATATATTTT. Translated: CATSSQGILRHTIYF.

V usage is TRBV7-2 and J usage is TRBJ1-2, with D unresolved. The CDR3 has 13 residues. Germline V gene data show CDR1 as SGHTA and CDR2 as FQGNSA. The V gene lost 5 bases and the J gene lost 7 bases, with 14 bases spanning the gap. This CDR3 is CASSQTNAGGYTF. Written as DNA, the CDR3 is TGTGCCAGCAGCCAGACAAACGCGGGTGGCTACACCTTC.

Here the CDR3 reads CAWSGLGTRPNEQFF. The CDR3 DNA sequence: TGTGCCTGGAGTGGTTTGGGGACTCGCCCCAATGAGCAGTTCTTC. The rearrangement links TRBV30 to TRBJ2-1, with D maybe TRBD2 (6 bases). Germline values: CDR1 GTSNPN, CDR2 SVGIG (reference sequence). The CDR3 sequence is 15 residues long. The germline V and J ends were trimmed by 1 base and 6 bases, with 16 bases remaining between them.